Following are 12 T cell receptor beta chains from one sample sequenced in a study of Ad26.COV2.S vaccination and SARS-CoV-2 variants. Treatment noted: around 19 received Ad26.COV2.S at low or high dose, single or two shots; roughly five received placebo; per-sample allocation not given. All samples were drawn on day 63, counting from the first vaccine or placebo injection. Profiling relied on immunoSEQ multiplex PCR, and the TCRdb table lists in-frame clones only, not all of them. Of 360,000 or so clones in the sample, approximately 91% are singletons; the top ten hold 1.5% to 2%. Here the sequenced sample was peripheral blood, taken in a trial of Ad26.COV2.S vaccine versus placebo. The receptor set was obtained from a person between 18 and 60 years old who received the Ad26.COV2.S COVID-19 vaccine or a placebo.

V gene TRBV6-1 combines with J gene TRBJ2-1, with no clear D. CDR3 length: 14 amino acids. Germline V lookup: CDR1 MNHNS, CDR2 SASEGT. The V end lost 6 bases, the J end lost 3 bases, and 12 bases lay between the germline ends. The CDR3 DNA reads as TGTGCCAGCAGCCTCGGCACTTTCTACAATGAGCAGTTCTTC. This translates into CASSLGTFYNEQFF.

The rearrangement joins TRBV5-6 to TRBJ2-7, with 10 bases aligning to TRBD2. Germline CDR1 reads SGHDT; CDR2 reads YYEEEE. The CDR3 totals 17 residues. V was pared by 1 base and J by 5 bases, with 12 bases of the junction left unmatched. In nucleotides, the CDR3 is TGTGCCAGCAGCTTGATTAATAGACTAGCGGGTATCAACGAGCAGTACTTC. Its protein product is CASSLINRLAGINEQYF.

The V and J genes are TRBV28 and TRBJ1-2; tentatively, D is TRBD1 (5 bases). CDR1 and CDR2 (germline): MDHEN, SYDVKM. This CDR3 comprises 13 residues. Trimming took off 7 bases at V and 4 bases at J, with 13 bases between the two ends. CDR3 sequence: CASTPGGLYGYTF. CDR3 coding DNA: TGTGCCAGCACCCCGGGGGGTCTCTATGGCTACACCTTC.

The chain is built from TRBV9 and TRBJ1-2; no clear D. CDR1 SGDLS and CDR2 YYNGEE come from the germline V gene. This CDR3 is 15 amino acids long. V lost 4 bases and J 3 bases, leaving 16 bases between the germline ends. The CDR3: CASSSHPSKDYGYTF. The CDR3 DNA reads as TGTGCCAGCAGCTCTCACCCCTCCAAGGACTATGGCTACACCTTC.

This chain connects TRBV4-1 to TRBJ2-5; D is unclear. Trimming took off 0 bases at V and 4 bases at J, with 6 bases between the two ends. This CDR3 has 13 residues. Germline lookup yields CDR1 MGHRA and CDR2 YSYEKL. Here the CDR3 reads CASSQDIGETQYF. The CDR3 bases are TGCGCCAGCAGCCAAGATATAGGAGAGACCCAGTACTTC.

This chain uses TRBV7-2 with TRBJ2-6; unclear D gene. Trimming removed 3 bases at V and 7 bases at J, with 10 bases between. CDR1 and CDR2 from the germline V gene are SGHTA and FQGNSA. This CDR3 contains 14 residues. For the CDR3, the DNA is TGTGCCAGCAGCTTTTATATCGGAGCCAACGTCCTGACTTTC. It encodes CASSFYIGANVLTF.

This chain links TRBV29-1 with TRBJ2-5; 8 positions match TRBD1. V lost 4 bases to trimming and J lost 2 bases; unmatched junction nucleotides: 15. The CDR3 is made up of 17 amino acids. Germline V gene data show CDR1 as SQVTM and CDR2 as ANQGSEA. Here the CDR3 DNA reads TGCAGCGTTGTAGGGCGGCAGGGGGCGATTGTACAAGAGACCCAGTACTTC. Its translation is CSVVGRQGAIVQETQYF. Full variable domain (missing parts from reference TRBV29-1 and TRBJ2-5): SAVISQKPSRDICQRGTSLTIQCQVDSQVTMMFWYRQQPGQSLTLIATANQGSEATYESGFVIDKFPISRPNLTFSTLTVSNMSPEDSSIYLCSVVGRQGAIVQETQYFGPGTRLLVL.

This clone appeared a single time. V gene TRBV19 combines with J gene TRBJ2-7, with 10 bases matching TRBD1. Germline V CDR1 and CDR2: LNHDA, SQIVND (reference sequence). Germline trimming cut 5 bases from V and 0 bases from J; bases unmatched to any gene: 4. The CDR3 contains 15 residues. CDR3 coding DNA: TGTGCCAGTAGTTACGGGACAGGGGACTCCTACGAGCAGTACTTC. It translates to CASSYGTGDSYEQYF. The full variable domain, rest sourced from reference TRBV19 and TRBJ2-7, is DGGITQSPKYLFRKEGQNVTLSCEQNLNHDAMYWYRQDPGQGLRLIYYSQIVNDFQKGDIAEGYSVSREKKESFPLTVTSAQKNPTAFYLCASSYGTGDSYEQYFGPGTRLTVT.

V and J are TRBV18 and TRBJ1-4, with D unclear. The CDR3 has 14 residues. Per the germline V gene, CDR1 is KGHSH and CDR2 is LQKENI. Trimming removed 6 bases at V and 3 bases at J, with 11 bases between. The DNA of the CDR3 is TGTGCCAGCTCCTTGGGAACTGCTAATGAAAAACTGTTTTTT. The encoded protein is CASSLGTANEKLFF.

The gene calls are TRBV6-4 and TRBJ2-2; 11 positions match TRBD2. Germline V gene lookup returns CDR1 MRHNA and CDR2 SNTAGT. With 6 bases clipped from V and 4 bases from J, the junction kept 4 bases outside the gene matches. The CDR3 has 15 amino acids. CDR3 residues: CASSPTSGSTGELFF. In DNA, the CDR3 is TGTGCCAGCAGCCCCACTAGCGGGAGCACCGGGGAGCTGTTTTTT.

The CDR3 nucleotides read TGTGCCAGCAGCTTAGGAGCCGCCGCGAACACCGGGGAGCTGTTTTTT. It yields the protein CASSLGAAANTGELFF. The chain joins TRBV7-3 to TRBJ2-2, with D hard to call. The length of the CDR3 is 16 residues. Germline assignment: CDR1 SGHTA and CDR2 FQGTGA. Between the trimmed V and J ends, which lost 2 bases and 0 bases, there was a span of 10 bases.

V gene TRBV7-3 combines with J gene TRBJ2-3; 8 bases agree with TRBD2. CDR1 and CDR2 from the germline V gene are SGHTA and FQGTGA. Losses at the gene ends were 1 base for V and 2 bases for J; bases not matched to a gene: 2. The CDR3 sequence is 15 residues long. For the CDR3, the DNA is TGTGCCAGCAGCTTAAAGCGGGAGTTCACAGATACGCAGTATTTT. This sequence encodes CASSLKREFTDTQYF.